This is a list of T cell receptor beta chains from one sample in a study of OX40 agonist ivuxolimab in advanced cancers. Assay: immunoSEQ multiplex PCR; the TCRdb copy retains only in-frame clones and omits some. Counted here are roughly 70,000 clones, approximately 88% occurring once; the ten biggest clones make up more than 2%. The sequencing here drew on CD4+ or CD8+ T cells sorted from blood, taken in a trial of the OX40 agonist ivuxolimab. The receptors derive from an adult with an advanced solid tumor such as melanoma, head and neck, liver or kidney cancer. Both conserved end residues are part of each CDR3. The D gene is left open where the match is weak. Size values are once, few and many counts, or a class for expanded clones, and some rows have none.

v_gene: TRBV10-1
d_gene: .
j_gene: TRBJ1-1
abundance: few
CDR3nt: TGCGCCAGCCCCCTTCAGAGCACTGAAGCTTTCTTT
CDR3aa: CASPLQSTEAFF

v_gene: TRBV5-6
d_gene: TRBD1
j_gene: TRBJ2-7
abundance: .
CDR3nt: TGTGCCAGCAGCCCGGGGACAGGTTCTTCCTCCTACGAGCAGTACTTC
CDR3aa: CASSPGTGSSSYEQYF

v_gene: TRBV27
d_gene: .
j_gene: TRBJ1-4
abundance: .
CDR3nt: TGTGCCAGCACCCAGGGTTTTGCAACTAATGAAAAACTGTTTTTT
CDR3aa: CASTQGFATNEKLFF

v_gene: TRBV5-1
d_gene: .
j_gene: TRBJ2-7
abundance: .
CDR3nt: TGCGCCAGCAGCTTACGGACAGCGGGTAATGGCGAGCAGTACTTC
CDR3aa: CASSLRTAGNGEQYF

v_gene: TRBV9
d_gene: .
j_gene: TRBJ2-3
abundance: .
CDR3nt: TGTGCCAGCAGTTTGGCTAGCGGCACAGATACGCAGTATTTT
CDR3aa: CASSLASGTDTQYF

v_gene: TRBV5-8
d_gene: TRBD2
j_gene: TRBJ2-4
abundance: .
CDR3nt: TGTGCCAGCAGCTTGAAGCTAGCGGGGAGTGCGAAAAACATTCAGTACTTC
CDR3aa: CASSLKLAGSAKNIQYF

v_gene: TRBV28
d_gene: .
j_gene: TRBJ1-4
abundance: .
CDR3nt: TGTGCCAGCAGTTTTGGGGGTGGAACTAATGAAAAACTGTTTTTT
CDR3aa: CASSFGGGTNEKLFF

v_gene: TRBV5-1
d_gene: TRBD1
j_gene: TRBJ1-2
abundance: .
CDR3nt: TGCGCCAGCAGCTTGGATGGTTCGGGCAGGGGGGATGGCTACACCTTC
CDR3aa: CASSLDGSGRGDGYTF

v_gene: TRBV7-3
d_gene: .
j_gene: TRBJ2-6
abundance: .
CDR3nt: TGTGCCAGCAGCTTGGACAGTCTTAACTCTGGGGCCAACGTCCTGACTTTC
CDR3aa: CASSLDSLNSGANVLTF

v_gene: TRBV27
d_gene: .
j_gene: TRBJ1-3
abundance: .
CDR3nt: TGTGCCAGCAGTTTACCCCCCCCTCCACAGGGTGCAATCTCTGGAAACACCATATATTTT
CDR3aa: CASSLPPPPQGAISGNTIYF

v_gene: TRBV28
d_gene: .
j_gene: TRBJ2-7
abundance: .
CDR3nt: TGTGCCAGCAGTTTGACCCAGACCTACGAGCAGTACTTC
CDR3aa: CASSLTQTYEQYF

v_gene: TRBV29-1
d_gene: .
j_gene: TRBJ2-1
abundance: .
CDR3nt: TGCAGCGTTGGACTTCGATACAATGAGCAGTTCTTC
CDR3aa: CSVGLRYNEQFF

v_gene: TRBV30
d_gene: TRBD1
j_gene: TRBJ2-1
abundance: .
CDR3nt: TGTGCCTGGAGTGTAAGGTTTGACAGGGGGTTTTTCTCCTACAATGAGCAGTTCTTC
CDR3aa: CAWSVRFDRGFFSYNEQFF

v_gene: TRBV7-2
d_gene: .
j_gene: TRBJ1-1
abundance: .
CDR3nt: TGTGCCAGCAGCTGGGGACTGAGGACTGAAGCTTTCTTT
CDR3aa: CASSWGLRTEAFF

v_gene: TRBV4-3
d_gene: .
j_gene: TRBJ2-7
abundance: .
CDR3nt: TGCGCCAGCAGCCAAGAGAGACACACCCGGGGCGAGCAGTACTTC
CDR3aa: CASSQERHTRGEQYF

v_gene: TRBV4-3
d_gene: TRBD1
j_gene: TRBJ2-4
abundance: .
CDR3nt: TGCGCCAGCAGCCAAGAGAACAGGGGAATAGTCAAAAACATTCAGTACTTC
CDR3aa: CASSQENRGIVKNIQYF

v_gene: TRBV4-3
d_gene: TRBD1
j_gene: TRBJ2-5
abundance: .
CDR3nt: TGCGCCAGCAGCCAAGATCCGGTCTTCGGGACAGCCCAAGAGACCCAGTACTTC
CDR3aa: CASSQDPVFGTAQETQYF

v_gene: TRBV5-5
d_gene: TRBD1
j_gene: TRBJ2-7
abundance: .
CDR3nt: TGTGCCAGCAGCGGACGACAGGGTAACTACGAGCAGTACTTC
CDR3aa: CASSGRQGNYEQYF

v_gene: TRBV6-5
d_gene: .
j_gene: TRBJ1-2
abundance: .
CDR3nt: TGTGCCAGCAGGGGCGTACTCGACGGCTACACCTTC
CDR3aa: CASRGVLDGYTF

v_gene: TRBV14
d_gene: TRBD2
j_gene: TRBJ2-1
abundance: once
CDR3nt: TGTGCCAGCAGCGAGGGCGGGGCGGGGGTTAATGAGCAGTTCTTC
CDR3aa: CASSEGGAGVNEQFF

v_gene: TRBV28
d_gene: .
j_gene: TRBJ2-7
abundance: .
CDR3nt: TGTGCCAGCAGTTTCGAGGGGCCCATATCCTACGAGCAGTACTTC
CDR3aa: CASSFEGPISYEQYF

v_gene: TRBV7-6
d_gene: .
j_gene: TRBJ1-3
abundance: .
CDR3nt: TGTGCCAGCAGCCTGGGGACGAACGGAAACACCATATATTTT
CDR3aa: CASSLGTNGNTIYF

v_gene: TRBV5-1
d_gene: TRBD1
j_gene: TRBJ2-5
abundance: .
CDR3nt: TGCGCCAGCAGCTTTGGCTATCGGACAGGGGGTGTCGAGACCCAGTACTTC
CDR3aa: CASSFGYRTGGVETQYF